Following are 20 T cell receptor beta chains from one sample sequenced in a study of cytomegalovirus exposure and HLA in healthy donors. The PCR ran on 60 Vbeta and 13 Jbeta primers. Generated by immunoSEQ multiplex PCR, the TCRdb table keeps only in-frame clones and is missing some. The top ten hold around 2.8% of the sample, which has under 200,000 clones, about 80% seen once. The sequenced sample consisted of PBMCs. Every receptor here comes from a woman between 45 and 65 years old in good health and CMV-seropositive.

The V and J genes are TRBV2 and TRBJ2-7; possible D gene TRBD1, 6 bases. The CDR3 runs to 14 residues. V was clipped by 4 bases and J by 0 bases, with 10 bases between them. Germline V lookup: CDR1 SNHLY, CDR2 FYNNEI. The CDR3 here is CASSGTGLSYEQYF. The CDR3 DNA follows: TGTGCCAGCAGTGGAACAGGGCTCTCCTACGAGCAGTACTTC.

The gene calls are TRBV7-9 and TRBJ2-1; 9 nucleotides align to TRBD1. The CDR3 sequence is 14 residues long. V lost 6 bases to trimming and J lost 6 bases; unmatched junction nucleotides: 6. CDR1 and CDR2 from the germline V gene are SEHNR and FQNEAQ (reference sequence). Written as DNA, the CDR3 is TGTGCCAGCAGTCCGGGACAGGGAGGCAATGAGCAGTTCTTC. Encoded protein: CASSPGQGGNEQFF.

CDR3 amino acids: CASSFRGNSPLHF. The CDR3 DNA is TGTGCCAGCAGCTTTCGGGGTAATTCACCCCTCCACTTT. The chain combines TRBV11-3 with TRBJ1-6; D is undetermined. Trimming took off 3 bases at V and 6 bases at J, with 6 bases between the two ends. Germline assignment: CDR1 SGHNT and CDR2 YENEEA. The CDR3 is made up of 13 amino acids.

The V gene is TRBV9, the J gene TRBJ2-3, with D possibly matching TRBD1 (6 bases). The ends were cut back, 0 bases at V and 0 bases at J, with 14 bases in the middle. This CDR3 contains 17 residues. Germline CDR1 SGDLS, CDR2 YYNGEE. The CDR3 coding sequence is TGTGCCAGCAGCGTAGAATTGACAGGTTCTAGCACAGATACGCAGTATTTT. Protein sequence: CASSVELTGSSTDTQYF.

This rearrangement joins TRBV5-4 to TRBJ2-3; D not certain. V was pared by 1 base and J by 8 bases, with 8 bases between. CDR3 length equals 12 residues. Germline loops: CDR1 SGHNT, CDR2 YYREEE (reference sequence). The CDR3 loop is CASSLLASTQYF. The CDR3 DNA reads TGTGCCAGCAGCTTGTTGGCCAGTACGCAGTATTTT.

This chain connects TRBV4-3 to TRBJ1-6; no reliable D call. CDR1 and CDR2 (germline): LGHNA, YSLEER. V lost 0 bases, J lost 0 bases, and 9 bases lay in between. This CDR3 is built from 17 residues. CDR3 sequence reads: CASSQDPGSSYNSPLHF. DNA for the CDR3: TGCGCCAGCAGCCAAGATCCGGGAAGCTCCTATAATTCACCCCTCCACTTT.

This clone was counted once. J is TRBJ2-1 and V is TRBV25-1; D remains unclear. The ends were cut back, 3 bases at V and 3 bases at J, with 9 bases in the middle. Germline lookup yields CDR1 MGHDK and CDR2 SYGVNS. The CDR3 spans 14 residues. CDR3 coding DNA: TGTGCCAGCAGTGATACAGTACTCTACAATGAGCAGTTCTTC. Its protein is CASSDTVLYNEQFF.

V and J are TRBV7-9 and TRBJ1-6, with 10 positions matching TRBD1. Germline lookup yields CDR1 SEHNR and CDR2 FQNEAQ (reference sequence). The CDR3 has 16 amino acids. V shed 2 bases, J shed 8 bases, and the junction held 6 bases outside the gene matches. The CDR3 sequence is CASSLRTGTGDSPLHF. The CDR3 DNA sequence: TGTGCCAGCAGCTTACGGACGGGGACAGGGGATTCACCCCTCCACTTT.

V is TRBV4-1 and J is TRBJ2-1; 7 bases are shared with TRBD1. This CDR3 comprises 14 residues. Germline V gene data show CDR1 as MGHRA and CDR2 as YSYEKL. After removal of 6 bases from V and 7 bases from J, the junction contained 9 bases not matched to a gene. The CDR3 is CASRTVNRGNEQFF. CDR3 in DNA: TGCGCCAGCAGGACCGTAAACAGGGGAAATGAGCAGTTCTTC.

The chain couples TRBV7-9 to TRBJ2-1; D is possibly TRBD1 (6 bases). Germline V gene sequence: CDR1 SEHNR, CDR2 FQNEAQ (reference sequence). CDR3 length: 13 residues. The ends were cut back, 3 bases at V and 4 bases at J, with 7 bases in the middle. The CDR3 protein is CASSLDSYNEQFF. In DNA, the CDR3 is TGTGCCAGCAGCTTGGACAGTTACAATGAGCAGTTCTTC.

This clone has only one observation. The V and J genes are TRBV27 and TRBJ1-1, with D unresolved. The CDR3 runs to 13 residues. CDR1 MNHEY and CDR2 SMNVEV come from the germline V gene (reference sequence). The V gene lost 3 bases and the J gene lost 6 bases, with 11 bases spanning the gap. This CDR3 reads CASSFLGVPEAFF. The CDR3 DNA reads TGTGCCAGCAGTTTTTTAGGAGTCCCTGAAGCTTTCTTT.

The rearrangement links TRBV5-4 to TRBJ1-4, with D possibly TRBD1 on 5 matching bases. CDR3 size: 17 residues. The ends were cut back, 0 bases at V and 4 bases at J, with 16 bases in the middle. CDR1 is SGHNT, CDR2 YYREEE, per germline (reference sequence). CDR3: CASSLAGGGAVNEKLFF. In DNA, the CDR3 is TGTGCCAGCAGCTTGGCCGGTGGAGGGGCGGTTAATGAAAAACTGTTTTTT.

The genes are TRBV6-5 and TRBJ2-1; possibly TRBD1 for D (6 bases). V was trimmed by 9 bases and J by 2 bases, leaving 14 bases between them. Germline-derived CDR1 and CDR2 are MNHEY and SVGAGI. This CDR3 spans 14 amino acids. The CDR3 nucleotides are TGTGCCAGTGGGACACTTGATACCTACAATGAGCAGTTCTTC. It codes for CASGTLDTYNEQFF.

This chain links TRBV7-8 with TRBJ2-7; 7 bases are a match to TRBD1. In germline, CDR1 is SGHVS, CDR2 FQNEAQ. Trimming cost V 11 bases and J 7 bases; bases outside gene matches: 20. The CDR3 is made up of 15 amino acids. CDR3 loop: CASKRWDSVIEEQYF. DNA for the CDR3: TGTGCCTCGAAAAGATGGGACAGCGTTATTGAGGAGCAGTACTTC.

V is TRBV6-4 and J is TRBJ2-3; D not resolved. Deletions cut 0 bases from V and 2 bases from J, with 24 bases between. Germline CDR1 reads MRHNA; CDR2 reads SNTAGT. There are 20 residues in the CDR3. This chain's CDR3 is CASSDSRRKIPSRLTDTQYF. CDR3 coding DNA: TGTGCCAGCAGTGACTCAAGACGGAAAATTCCAAGCAGGCTCACAGATACGCAGTATTTT.

J is TRBJ1-6 and V is TRBV19; 12 positions agree with TRBD1. The CDR3 loop spans 16 amino acids. The germline V gene has CDR1 LNHDA and CDR2 SQIVND (reference sequence). V lost 5 bases to trimming and J lost 11 bases; unmatched junction nucleotides: 10. Written as DNA, the CDR3 is TGTGCCAGTAGTCCGACCGGGACAGGGGGCCAGACACCCCTCCACTTT. Its translation: CASSPTGTGGQTPLHF.

The V gene is TRBV19, the J gene TRBJ1-3; 7 positions agree with TRBD1. With V trimmed by 5 bases and J by 8 bases, 15 bases remained unmatched. CDR3 length equals 16 residues. Germline V gene lookup returns CDR1 LNHDA and CDR2 SQIVND (reference sequence). CDR3 sequence: CASSSPRDSGRDTIYF. In DNA form, the CDR3 reads TGTGCCAGTAGTTCACCCCGGGACAGCGGTCGGGACACCATATATTTT.

The gene calls are TRBV28 and TRBJ2-7, with 9 bases aligning to TRBD1. Trimming cost V 5 bases and J 3 bases; bases outside gene matches: 5. Per the germline V gene, CDR1 is MDHEN and CDR2 is SYDVKM. This CDR3 has 14 residues. Here the CDR3 reads CASSQGTGRYEQYF. CDR3 bases: TGTGCCAGCAGTCAGGGGACAGGGCGCTACGAGCAGTACTTC.

This clone appeared once. The J gene is TRBJ2-7, the V gene TRBV11-3; 7 positions agree with TRBD1. Germline V gene sequence: CDR1 SGHNT, CDR2 YENEEA. The CDR3 length is 14 residues. V was pared by 5 bases and J by 5 bases, with 9 bases of the junction left unmatched. The CDR3: CASSGGQAGDEQYF. CDR3 DNA sequence: TGTGCCAGCAGCGGCGGACAGGCGGGCGACGAGCAGTACTTC.

V and J are TRBV28 and TRBJ1-2; 7 bases are a match to TRBD1. Germline V lookup: CDR1 MDHEN, CDR2 SYDVKM. This CDR3 region has 13 residues. V lost 5 bases to trimming and J lost 2 bases; unmatched junction nucleotides: 2. The chain's CDR3 is CASSVTGNYGYTF. The CDR3 coding sequence is TGTGCCAGCAGTGTGACAGGGAACTATGGCTACACCTTC.